Below, one T cell receptor (beta chain) is given with its context. This entry comes from a study of blood T cell repertoires in COVID-19. Trimming removed 5 bases from V and 4 bases from J, with 13 bases in between. Germline CDR1 reads SNHLY; CDR2 reads FYNNEI. The CDR3 covers 14 residues. Original processing methods: Amplifying reference gene primers gave estimates of nucleated cell counts. TCRdb keeps only in-frame clones here, not all; method: immunoSEQ multiplex PCR. Clone size and V and J calls were adopted from that table, with D and trimming inferred from the DNA. The data contain roughly 230,000 clones, around 89% of them singletons.

This clonotype was sampled from a woman aged 55-70 years with COVID-19, enrolled during active disease. This chain links TRBV2 with TRBJ2-3; tentatively, D is TRBD1 (6 bases). Sequencing was performed on peripheral blood. CDR3 in DNA: TGTGCCAGCAGTAAGGGGGTTCTGGCAGATACGCAGTATTTT. As protein: CASSKGVLADTQYF.